This TCR beta chain is from a study of beta chain features in type 1 diabetes. J gave up 6 bases and V 4 bases, and 9 bases lay outside the gene matches. The CDR3 totals 15 residues. Germline V gives CDR1 SGHRS, CDR2 YFSETQ. The study, taken as a whole, reports: All four CD4+ subsets from Type 1 diabetes patients carried moderately but significantly shorter TCRB CDR3s.

This clone appeared a few times. The antigen is not known. Expressed TCRB transcripts were sequenced because the isolated RNA had all been reverse transcribed beforehand. Data came from immunoSEQ multiplex PCR; TCRdb stores just in-frame clones and leaves some out. The table shows some 360,000 clones, with over 9% occurring only once. V is TRBV5-1 and J is TRBJ1-4; 7 bases agree with TRBD1. This TCR was sampled from a man under 40 with type 1 diabetes. Sequenced sample: central memory CD4+ T cells from blood. This CDR3 reads CASSPQGGYDEKLFF. The CDR3 DNA reads as TGCGCCAGCAGCCCCCAAGGGGGCTATGATGAAAAACTGTTTTTT. Looking up the rest from reference TRBV5-1 and TRBJ1-4 gives the full variable domain: KAGVTQTPRYLIKTRGQQVTLSCSPISGHRSVSWYQQTPGQGLQFLFEYFSETQRNKGNFPGRFSGRQFSNSRSEMNVSTLELGDSALYLCASSPQGGYDEKLFFGSGTQLSVL.